This TCR beta chain stems from a study of blood T cell repertoires in COVID-19. Study as a whole: Samples came from the United States, Italy and Spain, spanning acute and convalescent COVID-19. T cells, B-cell-depleted T cells, or PBMCs provided the cDNA or gDNA that served as material.

CDR1 SGHRS and CDR2 YFSETQ come from the germline V gene. The CDR3 runs to 16 residues. V lost 4 bases to trimming and J lost 0 bases, with 14 bases between them. Per the original methods: Estimation of nucleated cell counts relied on the amplification of reference gene primers. TCRdb's table, derived via immunoSEQ multiplex PCR, lists solely in-frame clones and lacks some. V and J calls and clone size come straight from that table; D and trimming were deduced from the DNA. Here the sample spans about 200,000 clones, roughly 79% being singletons. Source material: peripheral blood. This TCR was recovered from a human donor with acute or convalescent COVID-19. The donor label of this sample is uncertain. V is TRBV5-1 and J is TRBJ1-3; D may be TRBD1 (5 bases). The CDR3 is CASSGGDRRSGNTIYF. The DNA of the CDR3 is TGCGCCAGCAGCGGGGGGGACCGCCGCTCTGGAAACACCATATATTTT.